This TCR beta chain originates from a study of response to subunit inactivated influenza vaccine. Study-wide findings and caveats: Authors proposed each seasonal influenza vaccination draws in few new T cells.

Using its own MiXCR run on the RT-PCR reads, TCRdb lists one record per CDR3 protein. Of some 800,000 distinct CDR3 sequences in the sample, about 20% are singletons; the top ten hold about 9.4%. The CDR3 consists of 16 residues. V was clipped by 5 bases and J by 6 bases; unmatched bases: 5. This clonotype was seen only a few times. The antigen is undetermined. The clonotype was recovered from a man in his forties or fifties who received an inactivated influenza vaccine. The sequenced sample was PBMCs from blood, obtained 5 to 6 days after vaccination. V and J are TRBV12-3 or TRBV12-4 and TRBJ2-2; 14 positions match TRBD2. CDR3 residues: CASSATSGRVAGELFF. In DNA, the CDR3 is TGTGCCAGCAGTGCGACTAGCGGGAGGGTCGCCGGGGAGCTGTTTTTT.